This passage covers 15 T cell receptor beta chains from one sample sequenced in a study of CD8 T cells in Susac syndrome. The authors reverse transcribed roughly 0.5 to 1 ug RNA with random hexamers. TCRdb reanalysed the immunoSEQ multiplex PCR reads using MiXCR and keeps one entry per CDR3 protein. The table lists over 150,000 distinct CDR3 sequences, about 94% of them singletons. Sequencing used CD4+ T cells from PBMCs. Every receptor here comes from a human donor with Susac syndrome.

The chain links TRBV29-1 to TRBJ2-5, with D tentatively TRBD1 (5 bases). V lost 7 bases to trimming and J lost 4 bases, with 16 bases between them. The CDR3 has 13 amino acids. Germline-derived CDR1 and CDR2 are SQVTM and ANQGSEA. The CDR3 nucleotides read TGCAGCGACGCGACAGCCCCGGGAGAGACCCAGTACTTC. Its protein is CSDATAPGETQYF.

This CDR3 reads CASSLSGARGQPQHF. In DNA form, the CDR3 reads TGTGCCAGCAGTTTATCAGGGGCAAGGGGTCAGCCCCAGCATTTT. The chain links TRBV28 to TRBJ1-5; D may be TRBD1 (6 bases). V lost 1 base to trimming and J lost 6 bases, with 13 bases between them. The length of the CDR3 is 15 residues. The germline V gene has CDR1 MDHEN and CDR2 SYDVKM.

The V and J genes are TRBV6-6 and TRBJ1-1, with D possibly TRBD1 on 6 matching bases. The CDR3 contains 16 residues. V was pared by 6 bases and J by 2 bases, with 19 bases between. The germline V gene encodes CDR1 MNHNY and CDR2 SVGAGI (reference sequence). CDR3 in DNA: TGTGCCAGCAGCTACCTGAGGGGGGCGGACAACACTGAAGCTTTCTTT. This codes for CASSYLRGADNTEAFF.

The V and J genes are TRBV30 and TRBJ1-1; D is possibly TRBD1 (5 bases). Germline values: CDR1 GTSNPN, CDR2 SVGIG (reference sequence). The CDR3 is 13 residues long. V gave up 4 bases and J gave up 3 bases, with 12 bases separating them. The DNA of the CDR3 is TGTGCCTGGAATCGGGGGGGATACACTGAAGCTTTCTTT. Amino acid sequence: CAWNRGGYTEAFF.

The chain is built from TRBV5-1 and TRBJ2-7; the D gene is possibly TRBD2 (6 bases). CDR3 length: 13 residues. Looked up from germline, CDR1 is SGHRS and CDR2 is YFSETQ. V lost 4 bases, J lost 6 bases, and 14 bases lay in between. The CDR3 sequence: CASSTGTQGEQYF. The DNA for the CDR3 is TGCGCCAGCAGCACCGGGACTCAAGGCGAGCAGTACTTC.

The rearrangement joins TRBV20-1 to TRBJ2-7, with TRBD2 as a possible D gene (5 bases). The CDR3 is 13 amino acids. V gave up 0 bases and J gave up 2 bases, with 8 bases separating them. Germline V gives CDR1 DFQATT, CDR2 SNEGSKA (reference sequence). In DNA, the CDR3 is TGCAGTGCTAGAGAGAGGGTCCCCTACGAGCAGTACTTC. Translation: CSARERVPYEQYF.

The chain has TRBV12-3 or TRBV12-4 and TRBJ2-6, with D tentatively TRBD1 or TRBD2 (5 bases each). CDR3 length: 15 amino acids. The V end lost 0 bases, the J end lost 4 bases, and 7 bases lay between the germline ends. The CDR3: CASSLAGVGANVLTF. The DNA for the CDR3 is TGTGCCAGCAGTTTAGCGGGGGTCGGGGCCAACGTCCTGACTTTC.

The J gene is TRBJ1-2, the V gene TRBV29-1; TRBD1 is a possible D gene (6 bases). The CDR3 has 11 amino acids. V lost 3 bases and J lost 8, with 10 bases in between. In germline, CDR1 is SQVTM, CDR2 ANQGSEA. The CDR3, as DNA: TGCAGCGTTGAGCAGGGGTCGGGCTACACCTTC. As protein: CSVEQGSGYTF.

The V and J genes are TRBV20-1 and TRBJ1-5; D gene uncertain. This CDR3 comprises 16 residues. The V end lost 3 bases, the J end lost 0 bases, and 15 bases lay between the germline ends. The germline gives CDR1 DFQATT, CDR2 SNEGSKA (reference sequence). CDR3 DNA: TGCAGTGCTAGTGGTGTGGCAGCAACTAGCAATCAGCCCCAGCATTTT. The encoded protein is CSASGVAATSNQPQHF.

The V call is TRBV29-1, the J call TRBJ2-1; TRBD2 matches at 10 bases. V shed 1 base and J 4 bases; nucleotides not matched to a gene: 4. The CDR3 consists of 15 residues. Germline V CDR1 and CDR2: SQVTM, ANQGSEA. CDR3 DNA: TGCAGCGTTGAAGGGACTAGCGGCCTTTACAATGAGCAGTTCTTC. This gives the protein CSVEGTSGLYNEQFF.

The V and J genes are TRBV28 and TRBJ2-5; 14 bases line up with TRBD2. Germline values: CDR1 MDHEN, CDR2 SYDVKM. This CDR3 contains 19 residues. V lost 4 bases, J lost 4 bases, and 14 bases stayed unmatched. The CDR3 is CASSSTFGTSGRGLETQYF. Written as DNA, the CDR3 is TGTGCCAGCAGTTCCACTTTTGGGACTAGCGGGAGAGGATTAGAGACCCAGTACTTC.

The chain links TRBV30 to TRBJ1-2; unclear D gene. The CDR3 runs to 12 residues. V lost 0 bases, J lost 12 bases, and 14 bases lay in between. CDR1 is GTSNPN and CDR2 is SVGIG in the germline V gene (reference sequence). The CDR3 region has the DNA TGTGCCTGGAGTGTACCCTTTAGTTATCACACCTTC. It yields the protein CAWSVPFSYHTF. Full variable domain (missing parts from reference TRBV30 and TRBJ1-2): SQTIHQWPATLVQPVGSPLSLECTVEGTSNPNLYWYRQAAGRGLQLLFYSVGIGQISSEVPQNLSASRPQDRQFILSSKKLLLSDSGFYLCAWSVPFSYHTFGSGTRLTVV.

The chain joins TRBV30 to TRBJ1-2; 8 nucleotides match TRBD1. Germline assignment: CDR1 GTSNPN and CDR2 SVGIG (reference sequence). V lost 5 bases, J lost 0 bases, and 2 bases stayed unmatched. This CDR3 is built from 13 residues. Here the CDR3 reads CAWSTGANYGYTF. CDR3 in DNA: TGTGCCTGGTCGACAGGGGCTAACTATGGCTACACCTTC.

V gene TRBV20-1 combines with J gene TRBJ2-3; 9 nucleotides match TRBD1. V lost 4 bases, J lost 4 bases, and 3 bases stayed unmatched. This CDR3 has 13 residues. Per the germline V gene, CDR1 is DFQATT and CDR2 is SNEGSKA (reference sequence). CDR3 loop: CSATGQGPDTQYF. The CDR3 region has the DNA TGCAGTGCTACGGGACAGGGACCAGATACGCAGTATTTT.

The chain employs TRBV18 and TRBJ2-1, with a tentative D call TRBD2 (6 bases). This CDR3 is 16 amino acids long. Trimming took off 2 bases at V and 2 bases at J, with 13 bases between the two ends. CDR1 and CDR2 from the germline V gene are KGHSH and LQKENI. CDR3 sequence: CASSPRLASAYNEQFF. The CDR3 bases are TGTGCCAGCTCACCAAGGCTAGCGAGCGCCTACAATGAGCAGTTCTTC.